Below, 8 T cell receptor beta chains from the same sample are listed, as sequenced in a study of a mutant IDH1 vaccine in newly diagnosed glioma. The repertoire was sequenced with immunoSEQ multiplex PCR; TCRdb's copy has only in-frame clones and lacks some. Among 80,000 to 100,000 clones listed, over 75% were seen once. Time point specified: baseline, week 1 (first vaccination visit). Noted treatment: pre-vaccination baseline after standard-of-care therapy. The material was PBMCs, obtained from a glioma patient treated with radiotherapy, temozolomide or both. These receptors were obtained from a man aged 40-50 years with glioma. Some clones in this sample may be carry-over from other donors' samples.

The genes are TRBV6-1 and TRBJ1-4; TRBD1 matches at 8 bases. The CDR3 length is 13 residues. Germline CDR1 reads MNHNS; CDR2 reads SASEGT. Trimming cost V 8 bases and J 5 bases; bases outside gene matches: 4. CDR3 DNA sequence: TGTGCCAGCGCGACAGGGGACAATGAAAAACTGTTTTTT. It encodes CASATGDNEKLFF.

CDR3 residues: CASSDLDLYEQYF. DNA for the CDR3: TGTGCCAGCAGTGATTTAGACCTTTACGAGCAGTACTTC. The rearrangement uses TRBV2 and TRBJ2-7; no definite D call. V lost 3 bases, J lost 4 bases, and 10 bases lay in between. CDR3 length: 13 amino acids. Germline CDR1 is SNHLY and CDR2 is FYNNEI.

With respect to this clone: One junction end does not reproduce the germline sequence, and a read error may be involved. The chain joins TRBV7-7 to TRBJ2-3; possibly TRBD2 for D (7 bases). This CDR3 comprises 15 residues. Germline V CDR1 and CDR2: SSHAT, FNYEAQ (reference sequence). This chain's CDR3 is CASSLYGGPGDTQYF. The CDR3 DNA reads as TGTGCTAGCAGCTTATACGGGGGGCCGGGGGATACGCAGTATTTT.

The genes are TRBV29-1 and TRBJ2-3, with TRBD1 matching over 7 bases. The CDR3 runs to 14 residues. CDR1 and CDR2 (germline): SQVTM, ANQGSEA. V dropped 4 bases and J dropped 0; count of bases not matched to a gene: 4. CDR3 region: CSVAKGASTDTQYF. In DNA form, the CDR3 reads TGCAGCGTTGCTAAGGGGGCGAGCACAGATACGCAGTATTTT.

The genes are TRBV2 and TRBJ2-5; 9 bases align to TRBD2. The trim removed 6 bases at V and 2 bases at J, leaving 7 bases unmatched. CDR3 size: 15 residues. CDR1 is SNHLY, CDR2 FYNNEI, per germline. The CDR3 reads CASRVTSGGQETQYF. CDR3 nucleotide sequence: TGTGCCAGCAGGGTGACTAGCGGAGGACAAGAGACCCAGTACTTC.

The sample holds one count of this clone. The chain combines TRBV7-2 with TRBJ2-7; no firm D call. Germline V gene data show CDR1 as SGHTA and CDR2 as FQGNSA. V lost 3 bases, J lost 2 bases, and 5 bases lay in between. The CDR3 covers 12 residues. The CDR3 DNA reads as TGTGCCAGCAGCTTGACAACCTACGAGCAGTACTTC. Its translation: CASSLTTYEQYF.

The genes are TRBV9 and TRBJ2-5; 9 bases match TRBD1. Unmatched junction bases numbered 5, after V lost 3 bases and J lost 5 bases. Germline CDR1 reads SGDLS; CDR2 reads YYNGEE. The CDR3 length is 14 residues. CDR3 region: CASSAGQGRETQYF. The CDR3 bases are TGTGCCAGCAGCGCAGGACAGGGGCGCGAGACCCAGTACTTC.

J is TRBJ2-7 and V is TRBV5-1; TRBD2 matches at 10 bases. CDR3 length equals 13 residues. V gave up 2 bases and J gave up 5 bases; unmatched junction bases: 1. Germline CDR1 is SGHRS and CDR2 is YFSETQ. The CDR3 spells CASSFGTSDEQYF. For the CDR3, the DNA is TGCGCCAGCAGCTTTGGGACTAGCGACGAGCAGTACTTC.